A single sample gave rise to the 7 T cell receptor beta chains below, sequenced in a study. TCRdb passed the 5' RACE reads through MiXCR, listing each CDR3 protein once. This sample has tens of thousands of distinct CDR3 sequences; roughly 27% occur once, and the top ten carry roughly 4%. The sequencing sample was made of memory CD4+ T cells sorted from a lymph node. Subset: memory CD4+ T cells, CD4+CD45RO+CD25-. These receptors were collected from a female donor with breast cancer.

The chain is built from TRBV7-3 and TRBJ2-1; 9 nucleotides match TRBD2. The J segment lost 0 bases and the V segment lost 3 bases, leaving 3 bases of the junction unmatched. From germline, CDR1 is SGHTA and CDR2 FQGTGA. The CDR3 has 16 residues. The CDR3 DNA is TGTGCCAGCAGCTTCACTAGCGGGTACTCCTACAATGAGCAGTTCTTC. Translation gives CASSFTSGYSYNEQFF.

The V gene is TRBV27, the J gene TRBJ2-1; D is perhaps TRBD1 (6 bases). V gave up 6 bases and J gave up 6 bases, with 9 bases separating them. The CDR3 sequence is 12 residues long. Looked up from germline, CDR1 is MNHEY and CDR2 is SMNVEV (reference sequence). CDR3 in amino acids: CASRRGGNEQFF. CDR3 DNA sequence: TGTGCCAGCAGAAGAGGGGGCAATGAGCAGTTCTTC.

The chain links TRBV10-3 to TRBJ2-2; 7 bases line up with TRBD2. Per the germline V gene, CDR1 is ENHRY and CDR2 is SYGVKD. V trimming: 3 bases; J trimming: 6 bases; junction bases outside the gene matches: 7. The CDR3 runs 15 residues. CDR3 nucleotide sequence: TGTGCCATCAGTGACAGGACTAGAGACGCCGGGGAGCTGTTTTTT. Its translation is CAISDRTRDAGELFF.

This clonotype was detected only a few times. This chain links TRBV20-1 with TRBJ2-5; tentatively, D is TRBD2 (5 bases). Germline values: CDR1 DFQATT, CDR2 SNEGSKA (reference sequence). Trimming removed 4 bases at V and 3 bases at J, with 21 bases between. CDR3 length equals 16 residues. CDR3 sequence reads: CSATSPSGGTEETQYF. The CDR3 nucleotides are TGCAGTGCTACGTCCCCCAGCGGTGGTACGGAAGAGACCCAGTACTTC.

This clonotype showed up just a few times. The chain links TRBV6-6 to TRBJ2-1, with 7 bases fitting TRBD1. The germline V gene has CDR1 MNHNY and CDR2 SVGAGI (reference sequence). V lost 2 bases and J lost 7; bases outside the gene matches: 11. The CDR3 sequence is 16 residues long. As DNA, the CDR3 is TGTGCCAGCAGTTACCGGACAGGATTACCCACGAATGAGCAGTTCTTC. The encoded protein is CASSYRTGLPTNEQFF.

This clonotype has only a few counts. The gene calls are TRBV20-1 and TRBJ2-5; no definite D call. V was trimmed by 3 bases and J by 1 base, leaving 6 bases between them. Germline assignment: CDR1 DFQATT and CDR2 SNEGSKA (reference sequence). CDR3 size: 12 residues. The CDR3 is CSASGSQETQYF. CDR3 in DNA: TGCAGTGCTAGCGGGTCCCAAGAGACCCAGTACTTC.

This chain uses TRBV7-2 with TRBJ2-1; the D call may be TRBD1 or TRBD2 (6 bases each). The CDR3 is 13 residues long. Trimming removed 5 bases at V and 9 bases at J, with 14 bases between. CDR1 is SGHTA and CDR2 is FQGNSA in the germline V gene. The CDR3 nucleotides read TGTGCCAGCAGCCTTACAGGGACTGGTGAGCAGTTCTTC. Its translation: CASSLTGTGEQFF.